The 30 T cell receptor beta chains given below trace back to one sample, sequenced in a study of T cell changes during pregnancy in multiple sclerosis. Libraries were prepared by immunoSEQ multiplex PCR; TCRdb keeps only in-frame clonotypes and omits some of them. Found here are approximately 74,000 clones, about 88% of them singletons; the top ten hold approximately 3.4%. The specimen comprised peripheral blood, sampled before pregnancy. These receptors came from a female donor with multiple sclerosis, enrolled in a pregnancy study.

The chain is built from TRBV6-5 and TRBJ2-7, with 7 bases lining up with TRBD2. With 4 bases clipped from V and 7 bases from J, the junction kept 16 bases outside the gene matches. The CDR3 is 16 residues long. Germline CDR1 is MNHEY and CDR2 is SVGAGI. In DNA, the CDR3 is TGTGCCAGCAGTTGGAAGATCCTAGCGGAGGCGGGGGAGCAGTACTTC. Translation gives CASSWKILAEAGEQYF.

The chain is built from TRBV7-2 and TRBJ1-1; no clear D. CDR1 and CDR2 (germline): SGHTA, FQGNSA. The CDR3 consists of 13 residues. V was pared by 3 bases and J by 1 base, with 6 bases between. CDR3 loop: CASSFSKNTEAFF. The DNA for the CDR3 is TGTGCCAGCAGCTTTAGCAAGAACACTGAAGCTTTCTTT. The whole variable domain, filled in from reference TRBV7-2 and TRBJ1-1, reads GAGVSQSPSNKVTEKGKDVELRCDPISGHTALYWYRQSLGQGLEFLIYFQGNSAPDKSGLPSDRFSAERTGGSVSTLTIQRTQQEDSAVYLCASSFSKNTEAFFGQGTRLTVV.

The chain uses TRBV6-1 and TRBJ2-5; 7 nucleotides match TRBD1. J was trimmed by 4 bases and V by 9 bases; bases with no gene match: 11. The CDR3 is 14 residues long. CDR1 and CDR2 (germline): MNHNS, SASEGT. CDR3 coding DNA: TGTGCCAGTCTTCCCGGACGACAGGGAGAGACCCAGTACTTC. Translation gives CASLPGRQGETQYF.

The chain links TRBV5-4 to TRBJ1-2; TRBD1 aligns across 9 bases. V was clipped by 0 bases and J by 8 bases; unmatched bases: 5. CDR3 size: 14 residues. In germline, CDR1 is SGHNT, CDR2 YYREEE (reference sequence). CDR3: CASSLDRGQGGYTF. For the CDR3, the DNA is TGTGCCAGCAGCTTGGACAGGGGGCAGGGAGGCTACACCTTC.

The CDR3 coding sequence is TGTGCCAGCAGCTTGTCGGCCGGACAAACTAAAAAAGCTTTCTTT. Translating gives CASSLSAGQTKKAFF. The V gene is TRBV11-2, the J gene TRBJ1-1; a weak D match, TRBD1 (5 bases). Germline assignment: CDR1 SGHAT and CDR2 FQNNGV. The CDR3 totals 15 residues. The V end was cut by 3 bases, the J end by 9 bases, with 20 bases between.

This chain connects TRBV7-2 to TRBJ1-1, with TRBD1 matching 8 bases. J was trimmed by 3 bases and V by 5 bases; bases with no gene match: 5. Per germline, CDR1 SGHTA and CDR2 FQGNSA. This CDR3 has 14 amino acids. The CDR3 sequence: CASSNQGADTEAFF. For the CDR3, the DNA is TGTGCCAGCAGCAACCAGGGGGCGGACACTGAAGCTTTCTTT.

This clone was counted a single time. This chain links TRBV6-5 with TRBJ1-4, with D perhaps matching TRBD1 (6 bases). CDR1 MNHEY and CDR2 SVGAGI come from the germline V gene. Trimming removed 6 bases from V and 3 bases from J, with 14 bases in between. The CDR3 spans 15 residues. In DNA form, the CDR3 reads TGTGCCAGCAGCTATGGGGGCCTATCTAATGAAAAACTGTTTTTT. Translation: CASSYGGLSNEKLFF.

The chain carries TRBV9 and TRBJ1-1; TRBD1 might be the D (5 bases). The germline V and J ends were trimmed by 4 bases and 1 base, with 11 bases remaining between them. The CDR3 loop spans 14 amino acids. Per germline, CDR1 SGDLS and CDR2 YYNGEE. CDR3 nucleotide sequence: TGTGCCAGCAGCAAGTTAACAGGGAACACTGAAGCTTTCTTT. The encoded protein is CASSKLTGNTEAFF.

The CDR3 bases are TGTGCCAGCGTCGATTGGGGGACAGTGGGCTTTTTGTCGCAACAAGAAGCTTTCTTT. Translation gives CASVDWGTVGFLSQQEAFF. The chain has TRBV2 and TRBJ1-1; TRBD1 matches 7 bases. The CDR3 extends over 19 amino acids. The ends lost 8 bases at V and 8 bases at J; junction bases unmatched: 29. Germline V CDR1 and CDR2: SNHLY, FYNNEI.

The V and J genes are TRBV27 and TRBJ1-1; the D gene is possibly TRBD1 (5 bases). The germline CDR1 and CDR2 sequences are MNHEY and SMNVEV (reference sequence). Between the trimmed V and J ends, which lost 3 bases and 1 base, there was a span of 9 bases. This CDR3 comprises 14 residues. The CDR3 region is CASSFREGNTEAFF. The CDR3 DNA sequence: TGTGCCAGCAGTTTCAGGGAAGGGAACACTGAAGCTTTCTTT.

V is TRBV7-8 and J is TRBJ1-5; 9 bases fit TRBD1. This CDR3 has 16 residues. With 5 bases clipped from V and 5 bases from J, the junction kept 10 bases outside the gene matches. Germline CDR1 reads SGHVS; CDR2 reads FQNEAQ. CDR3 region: CASSHPGQGNDQPQHF. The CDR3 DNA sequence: TGTGCCAGCAGCCACCCGGGACAGGGAAACGATCAGCCCCAGCATTTT.

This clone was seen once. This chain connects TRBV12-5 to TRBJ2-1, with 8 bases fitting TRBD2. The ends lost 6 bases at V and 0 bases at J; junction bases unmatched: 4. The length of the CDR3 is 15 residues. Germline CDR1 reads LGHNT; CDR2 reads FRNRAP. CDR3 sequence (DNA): TGTGCTAGTGGGAATAGCGGGGCCTCCTACAATGAGCAGTTCTTC. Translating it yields CASGNSGASYNEQFF.

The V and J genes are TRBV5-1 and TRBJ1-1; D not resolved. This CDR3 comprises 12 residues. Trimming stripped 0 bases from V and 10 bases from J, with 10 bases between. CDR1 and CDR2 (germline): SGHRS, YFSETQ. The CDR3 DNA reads TGCGCCAGCAGCTTGGAAGTCGGGGTAGCTTTCTTT. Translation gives CASSLEVGVAFF.

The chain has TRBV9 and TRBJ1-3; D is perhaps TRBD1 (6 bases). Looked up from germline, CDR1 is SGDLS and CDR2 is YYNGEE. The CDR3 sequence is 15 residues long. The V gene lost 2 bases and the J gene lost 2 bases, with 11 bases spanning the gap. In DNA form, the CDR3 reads TGTGCCAGCAGCGTGGGTAGACAGGCTGGAAACACCATATATTTT. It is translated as CASSVGRQAGNTIYF. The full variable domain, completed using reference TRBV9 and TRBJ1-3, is DSGVTQTPKHLITATGQRVTLRCSPRSGDLSVYWYQQSLDQGLQFLIQYYNGEERAKGNILERFSAQQFPDLHSELNLSSLELGDSALYFCASSVGRQAGNTIYFGEGSWLTVV.

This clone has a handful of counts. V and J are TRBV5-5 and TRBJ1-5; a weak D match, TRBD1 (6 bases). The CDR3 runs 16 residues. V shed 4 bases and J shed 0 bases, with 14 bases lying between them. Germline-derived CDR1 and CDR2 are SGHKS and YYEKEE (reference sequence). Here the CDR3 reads CASSRGTIYSNQPQHF. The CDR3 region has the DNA TGTGCCAGCAGCCGAGGGACAATCTATAGCAATCAGCCCCAGCATTTT.

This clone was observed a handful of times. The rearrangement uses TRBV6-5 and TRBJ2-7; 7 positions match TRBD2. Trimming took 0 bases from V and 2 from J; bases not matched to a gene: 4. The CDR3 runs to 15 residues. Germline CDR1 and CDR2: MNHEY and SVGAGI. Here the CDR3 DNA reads TGTGCCAGCAGTTACTCGTGGGAGGGAACCTACGAGCAGTACTTC. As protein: CASSYSWEGTYEQYF.

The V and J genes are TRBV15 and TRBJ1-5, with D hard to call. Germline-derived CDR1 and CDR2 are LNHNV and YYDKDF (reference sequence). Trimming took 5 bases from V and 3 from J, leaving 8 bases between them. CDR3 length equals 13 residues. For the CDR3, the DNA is TGTGCCACCAGCCGACTCCACAATCAGCCCCAGCATTTT. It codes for CATSRLHNQPQHF.

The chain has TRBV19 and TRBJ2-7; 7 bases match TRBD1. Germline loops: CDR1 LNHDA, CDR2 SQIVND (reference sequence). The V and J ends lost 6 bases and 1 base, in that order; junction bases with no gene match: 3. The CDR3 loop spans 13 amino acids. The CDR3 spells CASRAGGSYEQYF. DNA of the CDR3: TGTGCCAGTAGAGCAGGGGGTTCCTACGAGCAGTACTTC.

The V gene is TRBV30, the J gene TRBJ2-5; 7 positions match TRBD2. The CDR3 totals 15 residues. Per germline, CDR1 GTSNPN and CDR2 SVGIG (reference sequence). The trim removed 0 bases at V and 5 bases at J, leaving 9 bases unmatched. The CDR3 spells CAWSVGLAEGETQYF. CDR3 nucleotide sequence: TGTGCCTGGAGTGTCGGCCTAGCGGAGGGGGAGACCCAGTACTTC.

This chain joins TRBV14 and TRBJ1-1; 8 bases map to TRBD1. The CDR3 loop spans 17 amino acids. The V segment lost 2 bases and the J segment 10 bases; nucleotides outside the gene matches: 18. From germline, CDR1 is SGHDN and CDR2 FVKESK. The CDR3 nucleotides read TGTGCCAGCAGCCAATGGGTCGGAGGCAGGGGGCGCGTAGGAGCTTTCTTT. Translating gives CASSQWVGGRGRVGAFF.

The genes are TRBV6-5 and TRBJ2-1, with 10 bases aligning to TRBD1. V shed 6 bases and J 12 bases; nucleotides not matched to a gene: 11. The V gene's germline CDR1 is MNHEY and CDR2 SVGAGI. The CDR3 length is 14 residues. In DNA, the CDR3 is TGTGCCAGCAGACCGACAGGGGGCGGATTGACGCAGTTCTTC. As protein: CASRPTGGGLTQFF.

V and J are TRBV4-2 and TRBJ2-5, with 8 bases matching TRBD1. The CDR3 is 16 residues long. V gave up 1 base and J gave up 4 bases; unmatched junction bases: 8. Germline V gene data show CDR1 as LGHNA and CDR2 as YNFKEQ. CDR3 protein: CASSQGETGDLETQYF. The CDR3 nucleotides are TGTGCCAGCAGCCAAGGGGAGACAGGGGACTTAGAGACCCAGTACTTC.

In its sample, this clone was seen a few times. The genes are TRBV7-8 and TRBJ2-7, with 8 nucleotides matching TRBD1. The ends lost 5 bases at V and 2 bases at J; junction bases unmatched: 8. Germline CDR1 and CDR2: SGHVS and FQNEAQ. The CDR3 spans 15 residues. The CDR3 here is CASSPPPGQAYEQYF. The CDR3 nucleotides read TGTGCCAGCAGCCCTCCCCCGGGACAGGCCTACGAGCAGTACTTC.

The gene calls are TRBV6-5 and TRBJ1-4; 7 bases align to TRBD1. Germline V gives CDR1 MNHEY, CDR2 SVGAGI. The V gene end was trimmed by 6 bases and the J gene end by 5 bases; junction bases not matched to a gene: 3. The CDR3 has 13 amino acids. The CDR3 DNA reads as TGTGCCAGCAGAAGCAGGGGGAATGAAAAACTGTTTTTT. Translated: CASRSRGNEKLFF.

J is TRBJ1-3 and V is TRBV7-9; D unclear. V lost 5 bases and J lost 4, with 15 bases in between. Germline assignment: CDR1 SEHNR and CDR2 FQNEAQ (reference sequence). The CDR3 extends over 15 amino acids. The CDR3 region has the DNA TGTGCCAGCAGCCCCCCCTTCGAGTTGGGAAACACCATATATTTT. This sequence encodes CASSPPFELGNTIYF.

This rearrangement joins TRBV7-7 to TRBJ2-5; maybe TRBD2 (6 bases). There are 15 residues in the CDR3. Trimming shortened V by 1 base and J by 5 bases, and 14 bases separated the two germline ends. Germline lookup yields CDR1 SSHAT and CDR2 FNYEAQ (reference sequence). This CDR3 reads CASSLVGGDGETQYF. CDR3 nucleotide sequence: TGTGCCAGCAGCTTAGTGGGAGGAGACGGGGAGACCCAGTACTTC.

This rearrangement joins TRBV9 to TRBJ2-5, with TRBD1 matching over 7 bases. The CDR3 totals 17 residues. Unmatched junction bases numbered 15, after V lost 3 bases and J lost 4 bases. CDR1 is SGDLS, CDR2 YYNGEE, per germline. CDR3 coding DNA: TGTGCCAGCAGCGCAGGGGTCGCAGGGGGTATGTCAGAGACCCAGTACTTC. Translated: CASSAGVAGGMSETQYF.

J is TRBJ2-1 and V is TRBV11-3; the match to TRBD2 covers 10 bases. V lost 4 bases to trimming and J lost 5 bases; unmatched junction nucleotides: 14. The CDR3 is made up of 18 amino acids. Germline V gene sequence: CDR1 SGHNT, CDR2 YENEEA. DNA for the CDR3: TGTGCCAGCAGCTCTCCCTCCGGACTAGCGGCCCCCCACAATGAGCAGTTCTTC. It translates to CASSSPSGLAAPHNEQFF.

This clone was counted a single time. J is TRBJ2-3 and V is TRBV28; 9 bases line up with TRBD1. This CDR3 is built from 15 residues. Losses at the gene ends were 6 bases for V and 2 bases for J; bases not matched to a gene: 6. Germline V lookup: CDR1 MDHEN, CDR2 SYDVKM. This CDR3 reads CASRPDRGFTDTQYF. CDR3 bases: TGTGCCAGCAGACCCGACAGGGGGTTCACAGATACGCAGTATTTT.

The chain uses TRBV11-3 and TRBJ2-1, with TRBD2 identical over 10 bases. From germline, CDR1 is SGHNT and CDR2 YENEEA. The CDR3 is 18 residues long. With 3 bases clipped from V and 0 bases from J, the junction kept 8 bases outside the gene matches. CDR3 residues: CASSFKREGASSYNEQFF. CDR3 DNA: TGTGCCAGCAGCTTTAAGCGGGAGGGGGCGAGCTCCTACAATGAGCAGTTCTTC.